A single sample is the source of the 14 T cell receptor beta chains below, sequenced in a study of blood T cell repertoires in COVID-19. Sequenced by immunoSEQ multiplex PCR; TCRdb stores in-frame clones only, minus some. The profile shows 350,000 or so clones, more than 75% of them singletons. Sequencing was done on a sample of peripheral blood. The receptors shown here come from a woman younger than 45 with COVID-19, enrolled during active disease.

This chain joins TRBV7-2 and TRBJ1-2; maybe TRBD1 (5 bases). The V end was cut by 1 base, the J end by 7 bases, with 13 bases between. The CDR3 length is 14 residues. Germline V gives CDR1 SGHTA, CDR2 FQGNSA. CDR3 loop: CASSLVEGTGGYTF. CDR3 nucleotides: TGTGCCAGCAGCTTAGTGGAGGGGACGGGTGGCTACACCTTC.

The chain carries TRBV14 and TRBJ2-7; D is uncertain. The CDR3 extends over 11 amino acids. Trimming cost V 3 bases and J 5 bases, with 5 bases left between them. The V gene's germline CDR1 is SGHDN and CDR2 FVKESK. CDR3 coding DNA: TGTGCCAGCAGCCACGGTGACGAGCAGTACTTC. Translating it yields CASSHGDEQYF.

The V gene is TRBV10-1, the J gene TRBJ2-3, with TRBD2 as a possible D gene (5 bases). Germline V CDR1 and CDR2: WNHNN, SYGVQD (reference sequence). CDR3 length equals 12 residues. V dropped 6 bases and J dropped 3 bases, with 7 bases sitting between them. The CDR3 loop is CASSTGTDTQYF. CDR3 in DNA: TGCGCCAGCAGCACGGGGACAGATACGCAGTATTTT.

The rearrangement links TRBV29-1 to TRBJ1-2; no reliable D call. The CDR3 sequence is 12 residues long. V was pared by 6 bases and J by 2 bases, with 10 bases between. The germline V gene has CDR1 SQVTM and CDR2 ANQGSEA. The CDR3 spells CSVRDGNYGYTF. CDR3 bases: TGCAGCGTCCGAGACGGGAACTATGGCTACACCTTC.

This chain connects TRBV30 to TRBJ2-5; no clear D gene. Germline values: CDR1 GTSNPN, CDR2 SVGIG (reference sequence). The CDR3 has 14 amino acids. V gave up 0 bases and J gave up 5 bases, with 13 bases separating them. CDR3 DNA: TGTGCCTGGAGTGTTCTGTCCGCTCGGGAGACCCAGTACTTC. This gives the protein CAWSVLSARETQYF.

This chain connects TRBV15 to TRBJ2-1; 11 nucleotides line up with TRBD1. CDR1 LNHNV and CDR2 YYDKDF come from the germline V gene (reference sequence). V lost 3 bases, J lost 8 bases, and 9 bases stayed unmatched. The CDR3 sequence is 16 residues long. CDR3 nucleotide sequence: TGTGCCACCAGCAGTCCGGACAGGGGGCTTCGTTATGAGCAGTTCTTC. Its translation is CATSSPDRGLRYEQFF.

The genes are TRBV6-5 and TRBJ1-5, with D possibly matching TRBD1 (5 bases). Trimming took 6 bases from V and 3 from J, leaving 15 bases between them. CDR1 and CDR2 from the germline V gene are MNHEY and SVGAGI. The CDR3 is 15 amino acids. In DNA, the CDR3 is TGTGCCAGCAGCCCCAGCAGGGCCCTCAATCAGCCCCAGCATTTT. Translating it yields CASSPSRALNQPQHF.

CDR3: CAISESVGGGGDNEQFF. The CDR3 DNA reads as TGTGCCATCAGTGAGTCCGTAGGTGGCGGGGGAGACAATGAGCAGTTCTTC. V usage is TRBV10-3 and J usage is TRBJ2-1, with 7 bases fitting TRBD2. Trimming took 0 bases from V and 5 from J; bases not matched to a gene: 10. The CDR3 length is 17 residues. Germline V gene data show CDR1 as ENHRY and CDR2 as SYGVKD.

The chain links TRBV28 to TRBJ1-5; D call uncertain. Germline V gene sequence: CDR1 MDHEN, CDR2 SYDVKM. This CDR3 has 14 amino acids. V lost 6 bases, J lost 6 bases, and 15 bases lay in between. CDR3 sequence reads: CASSPPGLGQPQHF. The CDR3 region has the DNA TGTGCCAGCAGCCCCCCGGGGTTGGGTCAGCCCCAGCATTTT.

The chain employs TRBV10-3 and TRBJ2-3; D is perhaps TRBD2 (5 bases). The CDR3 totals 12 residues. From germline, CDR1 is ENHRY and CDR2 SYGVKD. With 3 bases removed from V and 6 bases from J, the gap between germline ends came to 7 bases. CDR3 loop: CAISEEGDTQYF. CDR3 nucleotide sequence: TGTGCCATCAGTGAAGAGGGCGATACGCAGTATTTT.

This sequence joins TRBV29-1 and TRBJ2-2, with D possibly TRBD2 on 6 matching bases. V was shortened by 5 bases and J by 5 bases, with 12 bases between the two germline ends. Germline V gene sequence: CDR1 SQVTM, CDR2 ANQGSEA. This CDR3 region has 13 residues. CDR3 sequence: CSVSREWTGELFF. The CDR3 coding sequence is TGCAGCGTTTCCCGGGAGTGGACCGGGGAGCTGTTTTTT.

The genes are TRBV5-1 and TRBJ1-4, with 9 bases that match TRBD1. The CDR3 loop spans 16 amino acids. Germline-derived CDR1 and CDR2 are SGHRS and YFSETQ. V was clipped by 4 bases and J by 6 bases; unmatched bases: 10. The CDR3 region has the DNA TGCGCCAGCAGCGTGGGTGGCCGGACAGGGGATGAAAAACTGTTTTTT. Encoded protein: CASSVGGRTGDEKLFF.

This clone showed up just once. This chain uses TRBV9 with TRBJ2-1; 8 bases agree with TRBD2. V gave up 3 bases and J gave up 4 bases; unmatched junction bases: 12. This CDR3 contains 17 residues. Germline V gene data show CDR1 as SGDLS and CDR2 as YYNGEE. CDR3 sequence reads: CASSDSPTSGSYNEQFF. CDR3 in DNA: TGTGCCAGCAGCGACTCCCCTACTAGCGGTTCTTACAATGAGCAGTTCTTC.

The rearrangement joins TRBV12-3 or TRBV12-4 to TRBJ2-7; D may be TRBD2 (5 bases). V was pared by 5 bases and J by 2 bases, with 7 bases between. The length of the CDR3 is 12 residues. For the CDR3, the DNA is TGTGCCAGCAGTCCGGGGACCTACGAGCAGTACTTC. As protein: CASSPGTYEQYF.